The next 30 T cell receptor beta chains were all read from a single sample in a study of neurological immune-mediated disorders. TCRdb reprocessed the 5' RACE reads with MiXCR, giving one entry per CDR3 protein. The sample has 40,000 or so distinct CDR3 sequences, roughly 2.5% seen once. The sample taken for sequencing was PBMCs. Receptors were obtained from a man aged 25 to 45 with multiple sclerosis.

This clonotype was seen many times. The V call is TRBV7-6, the J call TRBJ2-7, with 7 bases aligning to TRBD1. Germline CDR1 is SGHVS and CDR2 is FNYEAQ. This CDR3 contains 13 residues. Trimming cost V 6 bases and J 7 bases; bases outside gene matches: 9. The CDR3 DNA is TGTGCCAGCAGTCTGCGACAGGGAGATGAGCAGTACTTC. Translation gives CASSLRQGDEQYF.

This clonotype came up a few times. In nucleotides, the CDR3 is TGTGCCAGCACTGAACGGGGCGGGCGGTACGAGCAGTACTTC. It translates to CASTERGGRYEQYF. The chain has TRBV12-3 or TRBV12-4 and TRBJ2-7; D may match TRBD1 or TRBD2 (5 bases each). The CDR3 runs to 14 residues. Trimming stripped 7 bases from V and 4 bases from J, with 17 bases between.

This clonotype has a count of ten or more. The chain has TRBV10-1 and TRBJ1-4; a weak D match, TRBD1 (6 bases). Per germline, CDR1 WNHNN and CDR2 SYGVQD (reference sequence). CDR3 length: 13 residues. With 8 bases removed from V and 0 bases from J, the gap between germline ends came to 7 bases. CDR3 nucleotide sequence: TGCGCCAGCCAGGGGTCAACTAATGAAAAACTGTTTTTT. Protein product: CASQGSTNEKLFF.

This clonotype was seen ten or more times. The chain combines TRBV14 with TRBJ2-5; D is tentatively TRBD1 or TRBD2 (5 bases each). CDR3 length: 15 amino acids. Trimming pared 0 bases from V and 1 base from J, leaving 9 bases between. The germline V gene has CDR1 SGHDN and CDR2 FVKESK. CDR3 in DNA: TGTGCCAGCAGCCAAGAACGGGGCCCCCAAGAGACCCAGTACTTC. Translated, it gives CASSQERGPQETQYF.

The chain employs TRBV20-1 and TRBJ1-2; no definite D call. Trimming took off 0 bases at V and 4 bases at J, with 21 bases between the two ends. The CDR3 has 17 amino acids. Germline-derived CDR1 and CDR2 are DFQATT and SNEGSKA (reference sequence). CDR3 coding DNA: TGCAGTGCTAGAGACGCAGTCCCGACGGCATCTGCCTATGGCTACACCTTC. Translation gives CSARDAVPTASAYGYTF.

The sample holds many counts of this clonotype. This chain connects TRBV2 to TRBJ2-2, with a tentative D call TRBD1 (5 bases). Germline assignment: CDR1 SNHLY and CDR2 FYNNEI. With 2 bases removed from V and 5 bases from J, the gap between germline ends came to 6 bases. The CDR3 is 13 residues long. The CDR3 DNA sequence: TGTGCCAGCAGTGAATCAGGGACCGGGGAGCTGTTTTTT. Encoded protein: CASSESGTGELFF. The full variable domain, with the rest looked up from reference TRBV2 and TRBJ2-2, is EPEVTQTPSHQVTQMGQEVILRCVPISNHLYFYWYRQILGQKVEFLVSFYNNEISEKSEIFDDQFSVERPDGSNFTLKIRSTKLEDSAMYFCASSESGTGELFFGEGSRLTVL.

This clonotype was counted only a few times. This chain connects TRBV6-5 to TRBJ2-2, with 10 bases fitting TRBD1. This CDR3 has 15 residues. V lost 6 bases, J lost 4 bases, and 5 bases stayed unmatched. The germline V gene has CDR1 MNHEY and CDR2 SVGAGI. The CDR3 nucleotides read TGTGCCAGCAGCCCGGACAGGGGGTCCACCGGGGAGCTGTTTTTT. Translation: CASSPDRGSTGELFF.

This clonotype was counted a few times. The chain combines TRBV27 with TRBJ2-1, with D hard to call. Germline V gene sequence: CDR1 MNHEY, CDR2 SMNVEV (reference sequence). Trimming left V 10 bases short and J 6 bases short, with 22 bases between. The CDR3 extends over 15 amino acids. The DNA for the CDR3 is TGTGCCACCTGTAGCCCGACTCTCCACTCCAATGAGCAGTTCTTC. As protein: CATCSPTLHSNEQFF.

This clonotype was observed at least ten times. The chain has TRBV25-1 and TRBJ1-4, with 8 bases that match TRBD1. This CDR3 is built from 14 residues. From germline, CDR1 is MGHDK and CDR2 SYGVNS. V lost 2 bases, J lost 8 bases, and 4 bases stayed unmatched. The CDR3 sequence: CASSEQGAWEKLFF. For the CDR3, the DNA is TGTGCCAGCAGTGAACAGGGGGCCTGGGAAAAACTGTTTTTT. Looking up the rest from reference TRBV25-1 and TRBJ1-4 gives the full variable domain: EADIYQTPRYLVIGTGKKITLECSQTMGHDKMYWYQQDPGMELHLIHYSYGVNSTEKGDLSSESTVSRIRTEHFPLTLESARPSHTSQYLCASSEQGAWEKLFFGSGTQLSVL.

This clonotype was found many times. V is TRBV5-1 and J is TRBJ2-7, with D possibly matching TRBD2 (6 bases). This CDR3 has 15 amino acids. Germline lookup yields CDR1 SGHRS and CDR2 YFSETQ. V was trimmed by 0 bases and J by 6 bases, leaving 16 bases between them. CDR3: CASSLDRPGVSEQYF. The DNA of the CDR3 is TGCGCCAGCAGCTTGGACCGCCCGGGGGTTTCCGAGCAGTACTTC.

This clonotype occurred many times. The J gene is TRBJ1-1, the V gene TRBV5-1; maybe TRBD1 (5 bases). The CDR3 runs to 12 residues. With 3 bases removed from V and 8 bases from J, the gap between germline ends came to 11 bases. Germline V gene lookup returns CDR1 SGHRS and CDR2 YFSETQ. CDR3 in DNA: TGCGCCAGCAGCTCCCCAGGGCAGGAAGCTTTCTTT. Its protein product is CASSSPGQEAFF. The full variable domain, in which reference TRBV5-1 and TRBJ1-1 provide the parts outside the CDR3, is KAGVTQTPRYLIKTRGQQVTLSCSPISGHRSVSWYQQTPGQGLQFLFEYFSETQRNKGNFPGRFSGRQFSNSRSEMNVSTLELGDSALYLCASSSPGQEAFFGQGTRLTVV.

This clonotype was observed at least ten times. The rearrangement joins TRBV20-1 to TRBJ2-7, with 9 bases aligning to TRBD2. The junction had 6 bases not matched to a gene; V was cut back by 6 bases and J by 3 bases. This CDR3 has 13 amino acids. Germline CDR1 and CDR2: DFQATT and SNEGSKA (reference sequence). The CDR3 here is CSARGGRDYEQYF. The DNA of the CDR3 is TGCAGTGCCCGTGGCGGGAGGGACTACGAGCAGTACTTC.

This clonotype was detected ten times or more. J is TRBJ2-7 and V is TRBV4-3, with D perhaps TRBD2 (6 bases). The CDR3 length is 17 residues. Germline V gene sequence: CDR1 LGHNA, CDR2 YSLEER. The V and J ends lost 3 bases and 0 bases respectively, with 18 bases between them. CDR3 sequence (DNA): TGCGCCAGCAGCCAGGACGCCCTGGGGGGAATCTCCTACGAGCAGTACTTC. Amino acids: CASSQDALGGISYEQYF.

This clonotype was seen repeatedly, ten times or more. The gene calls are TRBV20-1 and TRBJ1-2, with D possibly TRBD1 on 5 matching bases. Germline assignment: CDR1 DFQATT and CDR2 SNEGSKA (reference sequence). V dropped 0 bases and J dropped 6 bases, with 14 bases sitting between them. The CDR3 consists of 14 residues. The CDR3 coding sequence is TGCAGTGCTAGAGATTTTGGGCAGGGAGATGGCTACACCTTC. Protein: CSARDFGQGDGYTF.

This clonotype was detected many times. V usage is TRBV4-3 and J usage is TRBJ2-7; no definite D call. This CDR3 has 15 residues. Germline CDR1 reads LGHNA; CDR2 reads YSLEER. With 0 bases removed from V and 3 bases from J, the gap between germline ends came to 12 bases. The CDR3 is CASSQDPLLHYEQYF. Written as DNA, the CDR3 is TGCGCCAGCAGCCAAGATCCGCTACTCCACTACGAGCAGTACTTC.

This clonotype has ten or more counts. V and J are TRBV25-1 and TRBJ2-5, with D possibly matching TRBD1 (5 bases). Germline CDR1 and CDR2: MGHDK and SYGVNS. V was shortened by 3 bases and J by 2 bases, with 10 bases between the two germline ends. The CDR3 extends over 14 amino acids. This CDR3 is CASSDMTVQETQYF. Here the CDR3 DNA reads TGTGCCAGCAGTGACATGACAGTACAAGAGACCCAGTACTTC.

Many counts were recorded for this clonotype. This CDR3 reads CSAIPKQETQYF. The DNA of the CDR3 is TGCAGTGCTATCCCCAAGCAAGAGACCCAGTACTTC. The gene calls are TRBV20-1 and TRBJ2-5; unclear D gene. There are 12 residues in the CDR3. With 4 bases removed from V and 2 bases from J, the gap between germline ends came to 8 bases. In germline, CDR1 is DFQATT, CDR2 SNEGSKA (reference sequence).

This clonotype was seen many times. The chain employs TRBV20-1 and TRBJ1-1, with D perhaps matching TRBD1 (5 bases). This CDR3 spans 13 amino acids. The V gene's germline CDR1 is DFQATT and CDR2 SNEGSKA (reference sequence). With 0 bases removed from V and 3 bases from J, the gap between germline ends came to 8 bases. The CDR3 is CSAREGEDTEAFF. For the CDR3, the DNA is TGCAGTGCTAGAGAGGGGGAGGACACTGAAGCTTTCTTT.

This clonotype was detected ten times or more. V gene TRBV7-2 combines with J gene TRBJ2-1; 7 positions match TRBD1. Trimming at V came to 4 bases and at J to 8 bases, leaving 11 bases not matched to a gene. The CDR3 loop spans 15 amino acids. From germline, CDR1 is SGHTA and CDR2 FQGNSA. The CDR3 DNA reads TGTGCCAGCAGCTACCCGGGACAGTTAGGCGATGAGCAGTTCTTC. This gives the protein CASSYPGQLGDEQFF.

The rearrangement uses TRBV6-2 or TRBV6-3 and TRBJ2-1, with 9 bases fitting TRBD2. The CDR3 is made up of 16 amino acids. The germline CDR1 and CDR2 sequences are MNHEY and SVGEGT. The V segment lost 4 bases and the J segment 9 bases; nucleotides outside the gene matches: 13. CDR3 bases: TGTGCCAGCAGTTCCCATAGGCTAGCGGGATTAAGTGAGCAGTTCTTC. It is translated as CASSSHRLAGLSEQFF.

This clonotype was counted at least ten times. J is TRBJ2-5 and V is TRBV18; TRBD1 aligns across 8 bases. Germline V gene lookup returns CDR1 KGHSH and CDR2 LQKENI. J lost 0 bases, V lost 5 bases, and 11 bases had no gene match. The length of the CDR3 is 17 residues. This CDR3 is CASSYTQGQVYQETQYF. In DNA form, the CDR3 reads TGTGCCAGCTCATACACGCAGGGACAGGTGTACCAAGAGACCCAGTACTTC.

This clonotype was counted ten times or more. The rearrangement links TRBV20-1 to TRBJ2-2; 12 bases match TRBD2. The CDR3 runs to 16 residues. Germline loops: CDR1 DFQATT, CDR2 SNEGSKA (reference sequence). V lost 4 bases to trimming and J lost 4 bases; unmatched junction nucleotides: 7. The DNA of the CDR3 is TGCAGTGCTAACCGTCTAGCGGGAGGGGGCACCGGGGAGCTGTTTTTT. Amino acids: CSANRLAGGGTGELFF.

Written as DNA, the CDR3 is TGCGCCAGCAGCCAAGATGGTGGTGTAGCGGGAGTCTACGAGCAGTACTTC. Protein: CASSQDGGVAGVYEQYF. V usage is TRBV4-1 and J usage is TRBJ2-7, with 9 bases fitting TRBD2. The V gene's germline CDR1 is MGHRA and CDR2 YSYEKL. CDR3 length: 17 amino acids. With V trimmed by 0 bases and J by 3 bases, 9 bases remained unmatched.

There are many counts of this clonotype. The chain links TRBV3-1 to TRBJ2-4; possible D gene TRBD1, 7 bases. The V and J ends lost 4 bases and 6 bases respectively, with 19 bases between them. This CDR3 is built from 16 residues. Germline lookup yields CDR1 LGHDT and CDR2 YNNKEL (reference sequence). The CDR3 DNA follows: TGTGCCAGCAGCCTCCGGGCGCGACAGGGAGGAAACATTCAGTACTTC. It translates to CASSLRARQGGNIQYF.

This clonotype occurred many times. The V and J genes are TRBV28 and TRBJ2-7; 7 bases match TRBD1. There are 14 residues in the CDR3. Losses at the gene ends were 9 bases for V and 2 bases for J; bases not matched to a gene: 10. CDR1 and CDR2 (germline): MDHEN, SYDVKM. CDR3 DNA sequence: TGTGCCAGTAACGAGGGGGCGCTCACCTACGAGCAGTACTTC. The encoded protein is CASNEGALTYEQYF.

This clonotype was seen repeatedly, ten times or more. The chain uses TRBV7-2 and TRBJ1-2, with TRBD1 matching 7 bases. The CDR3 consists of 14 residues. V lost 5 bases to trimming and J lost 7 bases; unmatched junction nucleotides: 10. Germline V gives CDR1 SGHTA, CDR2 FQGNSA. CDR3: CASSISTGILGYTF. The CDR3 DNA is TGTGCCAGCAGCATCTCGACAGGGATCCTTGGCTACACCTTC. Supplemented by reference TRBV7-2 and TRBJ1-2, the full variable domain reads GAGVSQSPSNKVTEKGKDVELRCDPISGHTALYWYRQSLGQGLEFLIYFQGNSAPDKSGLPSDRFSAERTGGSVSTLTIQRTQQEDSAVYLCASSISTGILGYTFGSGTRLTVV.

This clonotype was counted at least ten times. The chain joins TRBV12-3 or TRBV12-4 to TRBJ1-2; TRBD1 aligns across 7 bases. V lost 2 bases, J lost 6 bases, and 3 bases stayed unmatched. The CDR3 loop spans 13 amino acids. CDR3 DNA sequence: TGTGCCAGCAGTTTAAGGGGGCGGAATGGCTACACCTTC. This translates into CASSLRGRNGYTF.

This clonotype was seen ten or more times. This rearrangement joins TRBV27 to TRBJ1-1; D remains ambiguous. Per germline, CDR1 MNHEY and CDR2 SMNVEV (reference sequence). The CDR3 totals 14 residues. The germline V and J ends were trimmed by 4 bases and 1 base, with 10 bases remaining between them. This CDR3 reads CASSSRRANTEAFF. CDR3 sequence (DNA): TGTGCCAGCAGTTCCCGACGGGCGAACACTGAAGCTTTCTTT.

This clonotype was detected a few times. The chain is built from TRBV5-1 and TRBJ2-7, with D possibly TRBD2 on 5 matching bases. CDR1 and CDR2 from the germline V gene are SGHRS and YFSETQ. Trimming stripped 2 bases from V and 1 base from J, with 7 bases between. The CDR3 consists of 13 residues. CDR3: CASSFEGSYEQYF. The CDR3 DNA sequence: TGCGCCAGCAGCTTTGAGGGATCCTACGAGCAGTACTTC.

The table lists this clonotype with many counts. The chain couples TRBV4-1 to TRBJ2-7; a weak D match, TRBD1 (6 bases). CDR3 size: 15 residues. V was cut by 3 bases and J by 3 bases, with 15 bases left in between. Germline V gene sequence: CDR1 MGHRA, CDR2 YSYEKL. The CDR3: CASSQGAGLGYEQYF. The DNA for the CDR3 is TGCGCCAGCAGCCAGGGGGCCGGCCTAGGCTACGAGCAGTACTTC.